These T cell receptor beta chains were read from a single sample in a study of T cells in tuberculosis. TCRdb keeps only in-frame clones here, not all; method: immunoSEQ multiplex PCR. The data hold tens of thousands of clones, with 95% observed a single time. Material for sequencing was PBMCs. Receptors originate from a donor aged 10 to 29 with latent tuberculosis or without tuberculosis infection. Both conserved end residues are part of each CDR3. A D gene is named only where the DNA matches it firmly. Clone sizes are given selectively: once, few, many, or a class where the clone is expanded.

>TRBJ2-3|TRBV7-2|-|-
CASSLAILNSPYF
TGTGCCAGCAGCTTAGCGATCCTAAACTCCCCGTATTTT
>TRBJ2-3|TRBV2|-|-
CASSPGARTDTQYF
TGTGCCAGCAGTCCAGGGGCTAGGACAGATACGCAGTATTTT
>TRBJ2-7|TRBV11-2|-|TRBD1
CATGTGGYEQYF
TGTGCCACCGGGACAGGGGGCTACGAGCAGTACTTC
>TRBJ2-3|TRBV7-8|-|-
CASSLSDYTDTQYF
TGTGCCAGCAGCCTAAGCGACTACACAGATACGCAGTATTTT
>TRBJ2-3|TRBV5-1|-|TRBD2
CASSLGKRGYTDTQYF
TGCGCCAGCAGCTTGGGAAAGCGGGGTTACACAGATACGCAGTATTTT
>TRBJ1-5|TRBV27|-|-
CASSFLNQPQHF
TGTGCCAGCAGTTTCCTCAATCAGCCCCAGCATTTT
>TRBJ2-5|TRBV6-5|once|-
CASSHPGAQETQYF
TGTGCCAGCAGTCATCCAGGGGCTCAAGAGACCCAGTACTTC
>TRBJ2-7|TRBV5-4|-|-
CASSLSQGPYEQYF
TGTGCCAGCAGCTTGAGTCAGGGCCCCTACGAGCAGTACTTC
>TRBJ2-7|TRBV2|once|TRBD1
CASKRGQPSSYEQYF
TGTGCCAGCAAAAGGGGGCAGCCGAGCTCCTACGAGCAGTACTTC
>TRBJ2-6|TRBV9|-|TRBD1
CASSVGLYRGLHSGANVLTF
TGTGCCAGCAGCGTAGGTCTGTACAGGGGGCTCCACTCTGGGGCCAACGTCCTGACTTTC
>TRBJ2-2|TRBV25-1|-|TRBD1
CASSEPSPGTGYFGELFF
TGTGCCAGCAGTGAGCCTTCCCCCGGGACAGGGTATTTCGGGGAGCTGTTTTTT
>TRBJ1-1|TRBV27|-|-
CASSRGQMNTEAFF
TGTGCCAGCAGTAGAGGACAGATGAACACTGAAGCTTTCTTT
>TRBJ2-7|TRBV6-5|-|TRBD1
CASSYSQTGGYEQYF
TGTGCCAGCAGTTATTCCCAGACAGGGGGCTACGAGCAGTACTTC
>TRBJ2-3|TRBV27|-|TRBD2
CASNLTGTSGGLPLATDTQYF
TGTGCCAGCAACCTAACCGGGACTAGCGGGGGCCTCCCTCTAGCAACAGATACGCAGTATTTT
>TRBJ2-2|TRBV5-1|-|-
CASSAPPDRVYTGELFF
TGCGCCAGCAGCGCGCCCCCCGACAGAGTCTACACCGGGGAGCTGTTTTTT
>TRBJ1-1|TRBV5-4|-|TRBD1
CASSFGTWTGAEAFF
TGTGCCAGCAGCTTCGGGACATGGACAGGGGCTGAAGCTTTCTTT
>TRBJ2-3|TRBV2|-|-
CASGMGAGTDTQYF
TGTGCCAGCGGGATGGGGGCCGGCACAGATACGCAGTATTTT
>TRBJ1-2|TRBV6-1|-|-
CATSEGGAGNYGYTF
TGTGCCACCTCAGAGGGGGGGGCCGGCAACTATGGCTACACCTTC
>TRBJ2-7|TRBV4-1|-|TRBD2
CASSQEGRGEQYF
TGCGCCAGCAGCCAAGAAGGGAGGGGCGAGCAGTACTTC
>TRBJ2-7|TRBV7-2|-|-
CASSLVETYEQYF
TGTGCCAGCAGCTTAGTGGAGACCTACGAGCAGTACTTC
>TRBJ1-6|TRBV2|-|-
CASSLTGSNSPLHF
TGTGCCAGCAGCCTCACAGGGTCAAATTCACCCCTCCACTTT
>TRBJ2-3|TRBV6-1|-|TRBD2
CASSEYGLAGGVTDTQYF
TGTGCCAGCAGTGAATATGGTTTGGCGGGGGGGGTGACAGATACGCAGTATTTT
>TRBJ2-7|TRBV5-1|-|-
CASSFTPGRVYEQYF
TGCGCCAGCAGCTTTACCCCCGGCAGGGTCTACGAGCAGTACTTC
>TRBJ1-1|TRBV27|once|-
CASSTTGKGPTEAFF
TGTGCCAGCAGTACTACAGGGAAGGGGCCCACTGAAGCTTTCTTT
>TRBJ1-1|TRBV14|-|TRBD1
CASSQMGPGTGAEAFF
TGTGCCAGCAGCCAAATGGGGCCCGGGACAGGGGCTGAAGCTTTCTTT
>TRBJ2-1|TRBV5-1|-|TRBD2
CASSLEAGPYNEQFF
TGCGCCAGCAGCTTGGAAGCGGGGCCCTACAATGAGCAGTTCTTC
>TRBJ2-1|TRBV9|-|TRBD1
CASSDDRGENEQFF
TGTGCCAGCAGCGACGACAGGGGAGAAAATGAGCAGTTCTTC
>TRBJ2-2|TRBV5-4|-|-
CASSQTGLNTGELFF
TGTGCCAGCAGCCAAACGGGGTTAAACACCGGGGAGCTGTTTTTT
>TRBJ2-5|TRBV5-1|once|TRBD1
CASSLVLSGGQETQYF
TGCGCCAGCAGCTTGGTTCTGTCAGGGGGACAAGAGACCCAGTACTTC
>TRBJ2-1|TRBV9|-|-
CASSPRTPKAPNEQFF
TGTGCCAGCAGCCCCAGGACACCGAAGGCGCCCAATGAGCAGTTCTTC
>TRBJ2-7|TRBV5-4|-|TRBD2
CASSFSGSDEQYF
TGTGCCAGCAGCTTTAGCGGGAGCGACGAGCAGTACTTC
>TRBJ2-5|TRBV7-3|-|-
CASSLQGSTETQYF
TGTGCCAGCAGCCTACAAGGGAGTACGGAGACCCAGTACTTC
>TRBJ1-1|TRBV5-3|-|-
CARARGTNTEAFF
TGTGCCAGAGCTAGGGGGACGAACACTGAAGCTTTCTTT
>TRBJ2-5|TRBV10-2|-|-
CASMTGAEETQYF
TGCGCCAGCATGACGGGAGCAGAAGAGACCCAGTACTTC
>TRBJ1-2|TRBV14|-|-
CASSSGFRLYGYTF
TGTGCCAGCAGCTCAGGGTTCCGGCTCTATGGCTACACCTTC
>TRBJ2-7|TRBV7-9|-|TRBD2
CASSLDRLAGVGF
TGTGCCAGCAGCTTAGACCGACTAGCGGGAGTCGGCTTC
>TRBJ2-1|TRBV28|-|-
CASSFPGNEQFF
TGTGCCAGCAGTTTTCCCGGCAATGAGCAGTTCTTC
>TRBJ1-4|TRBV9|-|-
CASSVDGRGEKLFF
TGTGCCAGCAGCGTAGATGGGAGGGGGGAAAAACTGTTTTTT
>TRBJ2-5|TRBV7-7|-|-
CASSFGVGNQETQYF
TGTGCCAGCAGCTTCGGGGTAGGGAACCAAGAGACCCAGTACTTC
>TRBJ2-6|TRBV4-1|-|TRBD2
CASSHQRGGLSSGANVLTF
TGCGCCAGCAGCCACCAACGGGGAGGGTTGAGCTCTGGGGCCAACGTCCTGACTTTC
>TRBJ1-1|TRBV2|-|-
CASRTTGIEAEAFF
TGTGCCAGCAGAACAACAGGTATTGAGGCTGAAGCTTTCTTT
>TRBJ2-3|TRBV19|-|TRBD1
CASSKRTGHTDTQYF
TGTGCCAGTAGTAAAAGGACAGGGCACACAGATACGCAGTATTTT
>TRBJ2-1|TRBV7-3|-|-
CASSFGGYNEQFF
TGTGCCAGCAGCTTTGGCGGGTACAATGAGCAGTTCTTC
>TRBJ2-7|TRBV5-4|-|TRBD2
CASSRNGLVVSYEQYF
TGTGCCAGCAGCAGAAACGGACTAGTCGTTTCCTACGAGCAGTACTTC
>TRBJ2-3|TRBV19|-|TRBD2
CASSILTSVDTDTQYF
TGTGCCAGTAGTATATTAACTAGCGTGGACACAGATACGCAGTATTTT
>TRBJ1-2|TRBV5-1|-|-
CASSDGIDRWGYTF
TGCGCCAGCAGCGACGGGATCGATCGGTGGGGCTACACCTTC
>TRBJ1-2|TRBV18|-|-
CASSLATWGYTF
TGTGCCAGCTCACTTGCGACTTGGGGCTACACCTTC
>TRBJ2-7|TRBV12-5|-|TRBD1
CASGLVPDRGEQYF
TGTGCTAGTGGTTTGGTACCCGACAGGGGCGAGCAGTACTTC
>TRBJ2-1|TRBV19|-|TRBD1
CASRLSGTGASNEQFF
TGTGCCAGTAGGCTCTCCGGGACAGGGGCATCGAATGAGCAGTTCTTC
>TRBJ2-1|TRBV9|-|TRBD2
CASSVGDGTSGNEQFF
TGTGCCAGCAGCGTAGGGGATGGGACTAGCGGGAATGAGCAGTTCTTC
>TRBJ2-3|TRBV5-1|-|TRBD2
CASSSSGIDTQYF
TGCGCCAGCAGTTCTAGCGGGATAGATACGCAGTATTTT
>TRBJ2-1|TRBV7-9|-|TRBD1
CASSLGLNRDRGSDEQFF
TGTGCCAGCAGCTTGGGGCTCAACCGGGACAGGGGGAGCGATGAGCAGTTCTTC
>TRBJ1-1|TRBV4-2|-|-
CASRLGVGAVEAFF
TGTGCCAGCAGGTTAGGCGTTGGGGCGGTAGAAGCTTTCTTT
>TRBJ2-2|TRBV27|-|-
CASSLASMDGELFF
TGTGCCAGCAGTTTGGCTAGCATGGACGGGGAGCTGTTTTTT